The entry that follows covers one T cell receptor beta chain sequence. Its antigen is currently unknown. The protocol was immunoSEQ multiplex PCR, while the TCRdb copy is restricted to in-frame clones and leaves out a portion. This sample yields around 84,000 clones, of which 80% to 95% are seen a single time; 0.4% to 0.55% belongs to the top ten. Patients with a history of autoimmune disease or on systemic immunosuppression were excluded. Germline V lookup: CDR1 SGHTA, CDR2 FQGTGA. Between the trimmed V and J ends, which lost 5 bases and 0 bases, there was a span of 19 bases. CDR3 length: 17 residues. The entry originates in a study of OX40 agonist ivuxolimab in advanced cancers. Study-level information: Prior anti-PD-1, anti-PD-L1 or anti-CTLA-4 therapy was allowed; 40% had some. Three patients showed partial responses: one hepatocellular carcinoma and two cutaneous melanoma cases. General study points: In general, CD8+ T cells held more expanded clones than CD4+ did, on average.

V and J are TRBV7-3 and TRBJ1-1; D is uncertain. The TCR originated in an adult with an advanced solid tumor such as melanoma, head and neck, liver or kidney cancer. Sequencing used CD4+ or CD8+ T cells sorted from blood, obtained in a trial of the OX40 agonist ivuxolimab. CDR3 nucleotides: TGTGCCAGCAGCCTTACCCGACAACGGGTAATGAACACTGAAGCTTTCTTT. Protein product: CASSLTRQRVMNTEAFF.